This passage covers 14 T cell receptor beta chains from one sample sequenced in a study of early T cells in non-severe SARS-CoV-2 infection. TCRdb recomputed calls from the 5' RACE reads with MiXCR, one row per CDR3 protein. The sample consists of more than 45,000 distinct CDR3 sequences, around 12% of them appearing once. Input material: whole blood. Receptors were obtained from an adult who was a healthcare worker with PCR-confirmed SARS-CoV-2 infection or an uninfected control (not recorded which).

Relative to its sample, this clonotype is medium-sized (0.01 to 0.1%). This chain joins TRBV28 and TRBJ2-3, with D possibly being TRBD1 (6 bases). The V end was cut by 2 bases, the J end by 0 bases, with 6 bases between. Per germline, CDR1 MDHEN and CDR2 SYDVKM. CDR3 size: 14 residues. The CDR3 loop is CASSLGQSTDTQYF. The CDR3 DNA reads as TGTGCCAGCAGTTTAGGACAGAGCACAGATACGCAGTATTTT.

This clonotype was seen many times. CDR3 in amino acids: CASRDEGNQPQHF. For the CDR3, the DNA is TGTGCCAGCAGGGACGAGGGCAATCAGCCCCAGCATTTT. The rearrangement uses TRBV6-2 or TRBV6-3 and TRBJ1-5; D ambiguous. CDR3 size: 13 residues. Germline assignment: CDR1 MNHEY and CDR2 SVGEGT. V was cut by 6 bases and J by 2 bases, with 8 bases left in between.

This clonotype has just a few counts. This chain links TRBV20-1 with TRBJ1-1; 7 bases map to TRBD1. The CDR3 contains 11 residues. Trimming removed 6 bases from V and 4 bases from J; junction bases left unmatched: 2. Germline V CDR1 and CDR2: DFQATT, SNEGSKA (reference sequence). CDR3 coding DNA: TGCAGTGCAGGGACAGCCACTGAAGCTTTCTTT. This translates into CSAGTATEAFF.

This clonotype was detected many times. The chain uses TRBV28 and TRBJ2-4, with 9 bases matching TRBD1. CDR1 is MDHEN, CDR2 SYDVKM, per germline. The CDR3 covers 16 residues. J was trimmed by 0 bases and V by 5 bases; bases with no gene match: 5. The CDR3 nucleotides read TGTGCCAGCAGTATACAGGGGGCTATAGCCAAAAACATTCAGTACTTC. Protein sequence: CASSIQGAIAKNIQYF. Full variable domain (outside the CDR3, taken from reference TRBV28 and TRBJ2-4): DVKVTQSSRYLVKRTGEKVFLECVQDMDHENMFWYRQDPGLGLRLIYFSYDVKMKEKGDIPEGYSVSREKKERFSLILESASTNQTSMYLCASSIQGAIAKNIQYFGAGTRLSVL.

This clonotype was detected many times. The chain uses TRBV20-1 and TRBJ2-3; D is perhaps TRBD1 or TRBD2 (5 bases each). CDR1 is DFQATT, CDR2 SNEGSKA, per germline (reference sequence). The V and J ends lost 6 bases and 7 bases respectively, with 11 bases between them. The CDR3 extends over 11 amino acids. The CDR3 protein is CSAGVRHTQYF. CDR3 sequence (DNA): TGCAGTGCGGGGGTGCGGCATACGCAGTATTTT.

This clonotype was counted at least ten times. The J gene is TRBJ1-1, the V gene TRBV12-1. TRBV12-1 is a pseudogene segment. The CDR3 covers 16 residues. CDR3 sequence: CASSFLLDMTNTEAFF. DNA of the CDR3: TGTGCCAGCAGCTTTCTTCTTGACATGACGAACACTGAAGCTTTCTTT.

In this sample, this clonotype turned up a few times. J is TRBJ2-1 and V is TRBV3-1; TRBD2 matches 7 bases. CDR3 length: 14 residues. CDR1 and CDR2 (germline): LGHDT, YNNKEL (reference sequence). The V and J ends lost 0 bases and 8 bases, in that order; junction bases with no gene match: 4. The CDR3 region is CASSQDGLGYEQFF. The CDR3 bases are TGTGCCAGCAGCCAAGACGGACTAGGGTATGAGCAGTTCTTC.

The sample holds many counts of this clonotype. The chain combines TRBV19 with TRBJ2-2; no clear D. This CDR3 contains 14 residues. Trimming stripped 10 bases from V and 7 bases from J, with 19 bases between. The V gene's germline CDR1 is LNHDA and CDR2 SQIVND (reference sequence). The CDR3 nucleotides read TGTGCCACCCCTTCTAAGGATGCGAACGGGGAGCTGTTTTTT. This sequence encodes CATPSKDANGELFF.

The chain couples TRBV6-4 to TRBJ2-2; D is unclear. The V end was cut by 4 bases, the J end by 7 bases, with 10 bases between. The CDR3 contains 13 residues. Germline CDR1 is MRHNA and CDR2 is SNTAGT. The CDR3 DNA reads as TGTGCCAGCAGTGCCACAGAACGCGGGGAGCTGTTTTTT. Its protein is CASSATERGELFF.

This CDR3 reads CASSPIQGSTDTQYF. The CDR3 region has the DNA TGTGCCAGCTCACCAATTCAGGGCAGCACAGATACGCAGTATTTT. The V and J genes are TRBV18 and TRBJ2-3; perhaps TRBD1 as D (5 bases). The germline V gene has CDR1 KGHSH and CDR2 LQKENI. The CDR3 sequence is 15 residues long. V gave up 2 bases and J gave up 0 bases, with 9 bases separating them.

In its sample, this clonotype was seen many times. The rearrangement links TRBV29-1 to TRBJ1-1; D not certain. The CDR3 extends over 12 amino acids. Per germline, CDR1 SQVTM and CDR2 ANQGSEA. V lost 7 bases and J lost 2, with 11 bases in between. Here the CDR3 DNA reads TGCAGCGCCGTCTGGGGAAACACTGAAGCTTTCTTT. Translation: CSAVWGNTEAFF. The full variable domain, rest sourced from reference TRBV29-1 and TRBJ1-1, is SAVISQKPSRDICQRGTSLTIQCQVDSQVTMMFWYRQQPGQSLTLIATANQGSEATYESGFVIDKFPISRPNLTFSTLTVSNMSPEDSSIYLCSAVWGNTEAFFGQGTRLTVV.

This clonotype was detected many times. The chain has TRBV11-2 and TRBJ2-3, with TRBD2 matching over 9 bases. J lost 2 bases, V lost 1 base, and 4 bases had no gene match. CDR3 length: 16 residues. The germline V gene encodes CDR1 SGHAT and CDR2 FQNNGV. Here the CDR3 reads CASSLGRTSVTDTQYF. The CDR3 DNA sequence: TGTGCCAGCAGCTTAGGGCGGACTAGCGTCACAGATACGCAGTATTTT.

This clonotype showed up many times. This chain connects TRBV7-6 to TRBJ1-2; D not certain. V was pared by 3 bases and J by 4 bases, with 9 bases between. Germline-derived CDR1 and CDR2 are SGHVS and FNYEAQ. The CDR3 sequence is 13 residues long. In nucleotides, the CDR3 is TGTGCCAGCAGCTTCGTAGGAGGCTATGGCTACACCTTC. It codes for CASSFVGGYGYTF.

This chain links TRBV7-2 with TRBJ2-1; D is perhaps TRBD1 (6 bases). This CDR3 has 16 amino acids. V lost 0 bases and J 5 bases, leaving 14 bases between the germline ends. Per germline, CDR1 SGHTA and CDR2 FQGNSA. In DNA, the CDR3 is TGTGCCAGCAGCTTAGCCAGGCGGGCAGGGGACAATGAGCAGTTCTTC. It translates to CASSLARRAGDNEQFF.